This T cell receptor (beta chain) was documented in a study of blood T cells in healthy people across ages. Whole-study findings and limits: Estimates of diversity drawn from one million T cells were considered underestimates. Donor CMV status was unknown, possibly confounding expanded clonotype changes.

Concerning this clonotype itself: What it recognizes is unknown.

Germline V CDR1 and CDR2: LGHDT, YNNKEL (reference sequence). The length of the CDR3 is 15 residues. Trimming removed 1 base from V and 1 base from J, with 10 bases in between. A J-beta primer mix and a sample-barcoded 5' primer were used in a second PCR of about 7 to 12 cycles. Every individual sample yielded 3 million or more paired-end reads (each containing CDR3). TCRdb re-called the 5' RACE reads through MiXCR, storing one row per CDR3 protein. The sample has more than 800,000 distinct CDR3 sequences, around 28% seen once. Input material: blood. The chain carries TRBV3-1 and TRBJ1-1; D ambiguous. This sequence originates from a woman older than 75 in good health. The chain's CDR3 is CASSQVRPPNTEAFF. In nucleotides, the CDR3 is TGTGCCAGCAGCCAAGTGCGGCCTCCGAACACTGAAGCTTTCTTT.